The entry below gives a single T cell receptor (beta chain) sequence along with its context. In Cohort 3, a recovered donor had either two negative PCRs, clearance, or symptom resolution. These data come from a study of blood T cell repertoires in COVID-19. Study at large: Both acute and convalescent COVID-19 samples were obtained from the United States, Italy and Spain.

Libraries were prepared by immunoSEQ multiplex PCR; TCRdb keeps only in-frame clonotypes and omits some of them. The repertoire includes around 280,000 clones, approximately 91% of them detected once, and 1.5% to 2% sits in the top ten. The V gene lost 0 bases and the J gene lost 0 bases, with 3 bases spanning the gap. There are 14 residues in the CDR3. Germline CDR1 and CDR2: LGHNA and YSLEER. The sample comprised PBMCs or T cells enriched from blood (not recorded which). This TCR was recovered from a middle-aged woman who had recovered from COVID-19. The rearrangement uses TRBV4-3 and TRBJ1-3; no definite D call. CDR3 in DNA: TGCGCCAGCAGCCAAGAATACTCTGGAAACACCATATATTTT. Amino acid sequence: CASSQEYSGNTIYF.